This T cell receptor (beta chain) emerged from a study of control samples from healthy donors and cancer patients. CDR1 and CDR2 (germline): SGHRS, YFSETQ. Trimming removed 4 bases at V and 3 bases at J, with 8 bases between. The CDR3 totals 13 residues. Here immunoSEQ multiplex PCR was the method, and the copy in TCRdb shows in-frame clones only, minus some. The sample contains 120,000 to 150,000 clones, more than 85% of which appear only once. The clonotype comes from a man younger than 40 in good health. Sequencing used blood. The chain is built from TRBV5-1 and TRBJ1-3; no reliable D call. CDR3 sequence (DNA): TGCGCCAGCAGCCAGGTCGGTGGAAACACCATATATTTT. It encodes CASSQVGGNTIYF.